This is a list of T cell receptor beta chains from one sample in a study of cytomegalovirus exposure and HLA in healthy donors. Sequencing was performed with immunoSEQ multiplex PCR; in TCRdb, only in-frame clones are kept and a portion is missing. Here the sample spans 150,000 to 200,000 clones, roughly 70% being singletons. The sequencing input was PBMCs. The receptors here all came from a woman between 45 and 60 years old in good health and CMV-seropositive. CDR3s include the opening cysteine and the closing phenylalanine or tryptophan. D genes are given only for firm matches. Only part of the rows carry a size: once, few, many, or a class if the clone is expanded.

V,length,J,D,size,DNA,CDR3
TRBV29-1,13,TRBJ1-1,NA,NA,TGCAGCGTTGCTGGCCAGGCGAACACTGAAGCTTTCTTT,CSVAGQANTEAFF
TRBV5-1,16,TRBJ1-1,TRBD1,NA,TGCGCCAGCAGCCCCAGGCAGGGGGCAACGAGAACTGAAGCTTTCTTT,CASSPRQGATRTEAFF
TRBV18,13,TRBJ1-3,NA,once,TGTGCCAGCTCACCAACCGGTCCTCGGGCCATATATTTT,CASSPTGPRAIYF
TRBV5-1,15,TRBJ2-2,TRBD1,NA,TGCGCCAGCAGCTACCGACAGGGGAACACCGGGGAGCTGTTTTTT,CASSYRQGNTGELFF
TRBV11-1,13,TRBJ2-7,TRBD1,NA,TGTGCCAGCTCACAGATAACAGGGGGCGAGCAGTACTTC,CASSQITGGEQYF
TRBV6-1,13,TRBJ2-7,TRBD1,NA,TGTGCCAGCAGTGAAGAGGGACAGGTCCAACAGTACTTC,CASSEEGQVQQYF
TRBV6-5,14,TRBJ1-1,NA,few,TGTGCCAGCAGTAGAAGACAGGCTGGCACTGAAGCTTTCTTT,CASSRRQAGTEAFF
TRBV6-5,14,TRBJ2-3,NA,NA,TGTGCCAGCAGTTACGGGACAAACACAGATACGCAGTATTTT,CASSYGTNTDTQYF
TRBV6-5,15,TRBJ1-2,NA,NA,TGTGCCAGCAGTTACTCGAACGCGGAATACTATGGCTACACCTTC,CASSYSNAEYYGYTF
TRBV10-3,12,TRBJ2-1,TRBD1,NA,TGTGCCACCCAAAAGGGGGCAAGTGAGCAGTTCTTC,CATQKGASEQFF
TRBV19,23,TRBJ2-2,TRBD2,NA,TGTGCCAGTAGTATAGACCCATTTGGCACAGCCATACTAGCGGGGGCGAACACCGGGGAGCTGTTTTTT,CASSIDPFGTAILAGANTGELFF
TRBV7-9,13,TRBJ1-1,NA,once,TGTGCCAGCAGCTTAAATAGGAACACTGAAGCTTTCTTT,CASSLNRNTEAFF
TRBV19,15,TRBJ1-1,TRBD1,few,TGTGCCAGCAGGACAGGGGCCCTTCGAGACACTGAAGCTTTCTTT,CASRTGALRDTEAFF
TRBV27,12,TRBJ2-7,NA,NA,TGTGCCAGCAGTTTATCGTCCGGAGACCAGTACTTC,CASSLSSGDQYF
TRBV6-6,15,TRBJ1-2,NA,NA,TGTGCCAGCAGTTACGGTCAGGGGTTCGGGTATGGCTACACCTTC,CASSYGQGFGYGYTF
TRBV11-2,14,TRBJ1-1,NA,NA,TGTGCCAGCAAACAGGGACCCACCTTGCCTGAAGCTTTCTTT,CASKQGPTLPEAFF
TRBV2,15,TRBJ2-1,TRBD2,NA,TGTGCCAGCAGTGATCGGCGGGGGGCCCACAATGAGCAGTTCTTC,CASSDRRGAHNEQFF
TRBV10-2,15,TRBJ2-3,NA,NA,TGCGCCAGCACCCGCGGGACTCAACGCACAGATACGCAGTATTTT,CASTRGTQRTDTQYF
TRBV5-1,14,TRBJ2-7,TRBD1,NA,TGCGCCAGCGGACCCGTAGGACAGGGGAGCGAGCAGTACTTC,CASGPVGQGSEQYF
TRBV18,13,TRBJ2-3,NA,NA,TGTGCCAGCTCACCAATAATCGCAGATACGCAGTATTTT,CASSPIIADTQYF
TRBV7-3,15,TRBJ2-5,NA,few,TGTGCCAGCAGCCCGTCCGTGGGGCGGTGGGAGACCCAGTACTTC,CASSPSVGRWETQYF
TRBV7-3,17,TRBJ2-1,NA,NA,TGTGCCAGCAGCTTATCAGGGCAACAGATCTCCTACAATGAGCAGTTCTTC,CASSLSGQQISYNEQFF
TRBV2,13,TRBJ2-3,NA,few,TGTGCCAGCAGTGAAGCTGAGGGTGGAACGCAGTATTTT,CASSEAEGGTQYF
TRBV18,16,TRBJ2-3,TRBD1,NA,TGTGCCAGCTCCCAGTTTGGGGACAGGGGGCAAGATACGCAGTATTTT,CASSQFGDRGQDTQYF
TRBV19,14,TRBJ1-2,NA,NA,TGTGCCAGTAGTATAGAGGCTCAGTCATATGGCTACACCTTC,CASSIEAQSYGYTF
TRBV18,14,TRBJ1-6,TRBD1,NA,TGTGCCAGCTCACCGACAGGGAGCGATTCACCCCTCCACTTT,CASSPTGSDSPLHF
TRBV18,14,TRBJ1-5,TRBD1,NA,TGTGCCAGCTCACCACAGGGGGCGAATCAGCCCCAGCATTTT,CASSPQGANQPQHF
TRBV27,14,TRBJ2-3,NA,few,TGTGCCAGCAGTTTAACTCCGGCGGGAGATACGCAGTATTTT,CASSLTPAGDTQYF
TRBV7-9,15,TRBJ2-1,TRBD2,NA,TGTGCCAGCAGCTTAGTTACAGCGGGGGGTAATGAGCAGTTCTTC,CASSLVTAGGNEQFF
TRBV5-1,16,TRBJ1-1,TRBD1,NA,TGCGCCAGCAGCATAACTCCCGGGACAGGGAGACGTGAAGCTTTCTTT,CASSITPGTGRREAFF
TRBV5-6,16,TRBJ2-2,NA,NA,TGTGCCAGCAGCTTGTTGGGAGGCCCCAACACCGGGGAGCTGTTTTTT,CASSLLGGPNTGELFF
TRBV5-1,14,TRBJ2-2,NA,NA,TGCGCCAGCAGTGACAACTCGAACACCGGGGAGCTGTTTTTT,CASSDNSNTGELFF
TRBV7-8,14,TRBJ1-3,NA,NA,TGTGCCAGCAGCCTACAGATCTCTGGAAACACCATATATTTT,CASSLQISGNTIYF
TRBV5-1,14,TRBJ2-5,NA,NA,TGCGCCAGCAGCGTGCAGGGGTCCCAAGAGACCCAGTACTTC,CASSVQGSQETQYF
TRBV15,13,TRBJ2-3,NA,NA,TGTGCCACCCGTTATATGAGGGAGGATACGCAGTATTTT,CATRYMREDTQYF
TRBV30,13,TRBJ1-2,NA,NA,TGTGCCTGGAGTGTCGACAGCAACTATGGCTACACCTTC,CAWSVDSNYGYTF
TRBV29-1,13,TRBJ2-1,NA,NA,TGCAGCGTTGGGCTTAACTCCTACAATGAGCAGTTCTTC,CSVGLNSYNEQFF
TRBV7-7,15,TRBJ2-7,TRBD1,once,TGTGCCAGCAGCTTAGGACAGGGGGGGAAATACGAGCAGTACTTC,CASSLGQGGKYEQYF
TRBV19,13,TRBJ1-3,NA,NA,TGTGCCAGTCATCTCTACTCTGGAAACACCATATATTTT,CASHLYSGNTIYF
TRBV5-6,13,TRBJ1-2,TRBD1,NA,TGTGCCAGCAGCTTAGACAGGGGCTATGGCTACACCTTC,CASSLDRGYGYTF
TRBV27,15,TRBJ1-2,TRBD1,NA,TGTGCCAGCAGTTTGTCTGTCGGGACAGCTAGGGGCTACACCTTC,CASSLSVGTARGYTF
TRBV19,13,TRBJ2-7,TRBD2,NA,TGTGCCAGTCGTGAGCGGGGGAACTACGAGCAGTACTTC,CASRERGNYEQYF
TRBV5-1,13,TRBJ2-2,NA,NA,TGCGCCAGCAGCTTGGGCGTGCTCGGGGAGCTGTTTTTT,CASSLGVLGELFF
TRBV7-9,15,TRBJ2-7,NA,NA,TGTGCCAGCAGCTTAGCCGACAGGTTGTTGTACGAGCAGTACTTC,CASSLADRLLYEQYF
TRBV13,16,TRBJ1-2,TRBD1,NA,TGTGCCAGCAGGCCTACTACGACAGGGGAATCCTATGGCTACACCTTC,CASRPTTTGESYGYTF
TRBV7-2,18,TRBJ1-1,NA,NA,TGTGCCAGCAGCTTAGGGCTTAGGTTCCGGGGGGGGAACACTGAAGCTTTCTTT,CASSLGLRFRGGNTEAFF
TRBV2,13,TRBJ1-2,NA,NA,TGTGCCAGCAGTGATTTCTCTAACTATGGCTACACCTTC,CASSDFSNYGYTF
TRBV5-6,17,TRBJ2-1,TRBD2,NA,TGTGCCAGCAGCTTGGAAAGCGGGGGGCTCTCCTACAATGAGCAGTTCTTC,CASSLESGGLSYNEQFF
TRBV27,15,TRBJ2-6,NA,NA,TGTGCCAGCAGTCCCAGGGTCGGCGGGGCCAACGTCCTGACTTTC,CASSPRVGGANVLTF
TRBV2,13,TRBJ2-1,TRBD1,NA,TGTGCCAGCAGAGACAGGGCCAACAATGAGCAGTTCTTC,CASRDRANNEQFF
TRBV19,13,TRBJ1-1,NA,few,TGTGCCAGTACCGAACACCGGAACACTGAAGCTTTCTTT,CASTEHRNTEAFF
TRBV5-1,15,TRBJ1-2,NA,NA,TGCGCCAGCAGCTTGGTAGGGGAAGGGGGTGGTGGCTACACCTTC,CASSLVGEGGGGYTF
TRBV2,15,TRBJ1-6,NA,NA,TGTGCCAGCAGTGAGAGAGGCTCCTATAATTCACCCCTCCACTTT,CASSERGSYNSPLHF
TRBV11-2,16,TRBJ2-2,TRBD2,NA,TGTGCCAGCAGCTCCTATAGCGGGCCAAACACCGGGGAGCTGTTTTTT,CASSSYSGPNTGELFF